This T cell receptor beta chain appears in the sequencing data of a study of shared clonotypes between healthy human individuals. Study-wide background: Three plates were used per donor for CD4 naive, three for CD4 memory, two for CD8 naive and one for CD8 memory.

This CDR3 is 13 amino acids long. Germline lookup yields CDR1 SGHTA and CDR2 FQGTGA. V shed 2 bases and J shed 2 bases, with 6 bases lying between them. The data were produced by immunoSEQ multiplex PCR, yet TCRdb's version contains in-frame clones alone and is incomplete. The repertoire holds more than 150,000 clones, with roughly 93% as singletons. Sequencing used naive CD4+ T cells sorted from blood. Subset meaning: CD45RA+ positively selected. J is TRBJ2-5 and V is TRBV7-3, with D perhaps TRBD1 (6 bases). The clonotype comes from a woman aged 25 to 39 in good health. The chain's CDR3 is CASSLGQQETQYF. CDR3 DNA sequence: TGTGCCAGCAGCTTAGGACAGCAAGAGACCCAGTACTTC. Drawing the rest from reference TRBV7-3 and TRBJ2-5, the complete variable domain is GAGVSQTPSNKVTEKGKYVELRCDPISGHTALYWYRQSLGQGPEFLIYFQGTGAADDSGLPNDRFFAVRPEGSVSTLKIQRTERGDSAVYLCASSLGQQETQYFGPGTRLLVL.